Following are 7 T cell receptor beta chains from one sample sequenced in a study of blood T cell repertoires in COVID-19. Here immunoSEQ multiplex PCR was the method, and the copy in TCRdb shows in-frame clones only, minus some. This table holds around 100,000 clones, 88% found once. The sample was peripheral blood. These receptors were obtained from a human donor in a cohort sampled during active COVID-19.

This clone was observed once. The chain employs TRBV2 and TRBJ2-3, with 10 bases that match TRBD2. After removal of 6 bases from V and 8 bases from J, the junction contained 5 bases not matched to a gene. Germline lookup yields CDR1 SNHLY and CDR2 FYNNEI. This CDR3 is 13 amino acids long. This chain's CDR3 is CASRGLALATQYF. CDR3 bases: TGTGCCAGCAGGGGACTAGCGCTAGCTACGCAGTATTTT. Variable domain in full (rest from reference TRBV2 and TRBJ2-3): EPEVTQTPSHQVTQMGQEVILRCVPISNHLYFYWYRQILGQKVEFLVSFYNNEISEKSEIFDDQFSVERPDGSNFTLKIRSTKLEDSAMYFCASRGLALATQYFGPGTRLTVL.

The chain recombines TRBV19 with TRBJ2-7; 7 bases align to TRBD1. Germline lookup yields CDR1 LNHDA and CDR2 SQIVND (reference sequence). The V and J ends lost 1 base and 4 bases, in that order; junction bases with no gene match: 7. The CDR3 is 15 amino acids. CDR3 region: CASSIANRGEYEQYF. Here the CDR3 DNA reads TGTGCCAGTAGTATAGCTAACAGGGGAGAGTACGAGCAGTACTTC.

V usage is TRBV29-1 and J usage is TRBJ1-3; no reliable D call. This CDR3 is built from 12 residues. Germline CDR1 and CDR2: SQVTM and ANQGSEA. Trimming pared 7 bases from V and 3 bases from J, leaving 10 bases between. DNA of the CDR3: TGCAGCGCCTCGGTAGATGGAAACACCATATATTTT. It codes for CSASVDGNTIYF.

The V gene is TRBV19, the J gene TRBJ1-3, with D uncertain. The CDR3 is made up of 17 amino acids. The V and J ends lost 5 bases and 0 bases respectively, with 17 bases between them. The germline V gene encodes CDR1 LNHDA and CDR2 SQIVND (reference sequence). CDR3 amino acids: CASSARTEVRSGNTIYF. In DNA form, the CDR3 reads TGTGCCAGTAGTGCCCGGACGGAGGTCCGCTCTGGAAACACCATATATTTT.

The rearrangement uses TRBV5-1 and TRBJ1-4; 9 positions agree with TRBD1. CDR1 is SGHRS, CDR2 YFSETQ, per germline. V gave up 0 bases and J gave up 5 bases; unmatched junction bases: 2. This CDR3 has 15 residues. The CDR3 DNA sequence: TGCGCCAGCAGCTTGGGACAGGGGGGAAATGAAAAACTGTTTTTT. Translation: CASSLGQGGNEKLFF.

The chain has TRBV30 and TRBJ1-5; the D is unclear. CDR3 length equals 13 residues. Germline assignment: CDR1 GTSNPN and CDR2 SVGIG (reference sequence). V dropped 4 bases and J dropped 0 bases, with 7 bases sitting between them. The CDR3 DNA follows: TGTGCCTGGAACAGCAATAGCAATCAGCCCCAGCATTTT. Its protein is CAWNSNSNQPQHF.

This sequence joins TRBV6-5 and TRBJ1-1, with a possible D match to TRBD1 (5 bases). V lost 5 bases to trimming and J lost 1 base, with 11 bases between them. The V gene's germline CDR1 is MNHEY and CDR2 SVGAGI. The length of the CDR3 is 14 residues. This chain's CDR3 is CASSRRGSNTEAFF. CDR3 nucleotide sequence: TGTGCCAGCAGTCGCCGGGGGTCGAACACTGAAGCTTTCTTT.